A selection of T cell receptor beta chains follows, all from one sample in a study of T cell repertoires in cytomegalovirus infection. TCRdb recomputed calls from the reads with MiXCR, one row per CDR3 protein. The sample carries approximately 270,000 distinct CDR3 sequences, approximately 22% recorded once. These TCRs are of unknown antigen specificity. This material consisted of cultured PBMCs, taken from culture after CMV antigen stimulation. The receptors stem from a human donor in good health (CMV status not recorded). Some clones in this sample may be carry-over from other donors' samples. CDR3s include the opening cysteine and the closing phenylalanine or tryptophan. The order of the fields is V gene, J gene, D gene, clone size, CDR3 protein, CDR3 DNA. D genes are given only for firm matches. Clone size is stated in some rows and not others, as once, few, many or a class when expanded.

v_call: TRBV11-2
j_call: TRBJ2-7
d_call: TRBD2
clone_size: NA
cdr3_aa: CASIPGLAGVRQYF
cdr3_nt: TGTGCCAGCATCCCGGGACTAGCGGGAGTTCGGCAGTACTTC

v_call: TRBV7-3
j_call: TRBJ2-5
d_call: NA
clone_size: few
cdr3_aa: CASSLGSLGQETQYF
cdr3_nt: TGTGCCAGCAGCTTAGGATCGCTTGGCCAAGAGACCCAGTACTTC

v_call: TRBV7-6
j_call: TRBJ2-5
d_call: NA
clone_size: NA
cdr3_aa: CASSLGGSAREETQYF
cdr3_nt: TGTGCCAGCAGCTTAGGTGGTAGCGCTAGGGAGGAGACCCAGTACTTC

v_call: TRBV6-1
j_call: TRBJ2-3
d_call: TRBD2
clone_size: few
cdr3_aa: CASSYEGLAGVDTQYF
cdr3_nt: TGTGCCAGCAGTTATGAGGGGCTAGCGGGAGTAGATACGCAGTATTTT

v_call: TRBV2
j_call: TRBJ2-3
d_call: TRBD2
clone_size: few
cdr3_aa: CASGTNTDTQYF
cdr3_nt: TGTGCCAGTGGGACTAACACAGATACGCAGTATTTT

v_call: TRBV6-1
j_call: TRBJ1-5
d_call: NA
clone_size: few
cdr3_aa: CASSEAGAQPQHF
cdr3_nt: TGTGCCAGCAGTGAAGCAGGGGCTCAGCCCCAGCATTTT

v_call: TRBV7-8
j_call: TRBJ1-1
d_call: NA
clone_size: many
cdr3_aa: CASSSVVTEAFF
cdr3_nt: TGTGCCAGCAGCTCCGTTGTTACTGAAGCTTTCTTT

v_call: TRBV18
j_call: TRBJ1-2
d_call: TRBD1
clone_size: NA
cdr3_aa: CASSRGTENLHPPYGYTF
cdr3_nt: TGTGCCAGCTCACGCGGGACAGAGAATCTTCACCCGCCTTATGGCTACACCTTC

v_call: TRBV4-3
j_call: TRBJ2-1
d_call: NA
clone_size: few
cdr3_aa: CASSRHRYSNNEQFF
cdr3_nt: TGCGCCAGCAGCAGACACAGGTACTCAAACAATGAGCAGTTCTTC

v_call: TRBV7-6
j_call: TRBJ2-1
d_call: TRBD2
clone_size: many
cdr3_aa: CASTFTSGSYNEQFF
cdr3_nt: TGTGCCAGCACCTTCACTAGCGGCTCCTACAATGAGCAGTTCTTC

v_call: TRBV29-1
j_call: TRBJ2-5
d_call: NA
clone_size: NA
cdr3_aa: CSAGSPGLREETQYF
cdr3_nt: TGCAGCGCCGGAAGTCCCGGGTTACGGGAAGAGACCCAGTACTTC

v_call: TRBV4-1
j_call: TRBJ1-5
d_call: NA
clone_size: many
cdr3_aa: CASSQVRGDAYNQPQHF
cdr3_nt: TGCGCCAGCAGCCAAGTAAGGGGGGACGCTTACAATCAGCCCCAGCATTTT

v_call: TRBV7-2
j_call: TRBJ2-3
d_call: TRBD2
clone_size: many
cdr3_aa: CASSWREGGTDTQYF
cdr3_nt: TGTGCCAGCAGCTGGCGGGAGGGGGGCACAGATACGCAGTATTTT

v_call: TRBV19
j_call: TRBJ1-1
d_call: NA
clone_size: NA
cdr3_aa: CASSLHREAEAFF
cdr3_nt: TGTGCCAGTAGTCTACACCGGGAGGCTGAAGCTTTCTTT

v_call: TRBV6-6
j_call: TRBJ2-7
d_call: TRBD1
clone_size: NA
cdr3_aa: CASAEGDRGSGEQYF
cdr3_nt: TGTGCCAGTGCCGAGGGGGACAGGGGGTCAGGCGAGCAGTACTTC

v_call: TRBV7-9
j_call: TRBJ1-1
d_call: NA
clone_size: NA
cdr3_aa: CASILGTHEAFF
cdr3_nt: TGTGCCAGCATCCTCGGTACACATGAAGCTTTCTTT

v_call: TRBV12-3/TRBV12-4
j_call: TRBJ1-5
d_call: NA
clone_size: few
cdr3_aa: CASQIGNQPQHF
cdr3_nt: TGTGCCAGCCAAATAGGGAATCAGCCCCAGCATTTT

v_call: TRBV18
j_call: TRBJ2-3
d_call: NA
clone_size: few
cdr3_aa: CASSPSTSSTDTQYF
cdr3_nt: TGTGCCAGCTCACCCTCAACCTCTAGCACAGATACGCAGTATTTT

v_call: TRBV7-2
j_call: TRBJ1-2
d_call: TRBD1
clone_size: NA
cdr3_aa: CASSLADRVAYGYTF
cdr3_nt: TGTGCCAGCAGCTTAGCCGACAGGGTCGCCTATGGCTACACCTTC